The sequence of this T cell receptor (beta chain) was determined in a study of memory CD4+ T cells and cytomegalovirus serostatus. Study as a whole: Of the healthy Belgian adults, 9 or 10 were CMV seropositive and approximately 24 seronegative.

The sort gate was single viable CD3+CD4+CD8-CD45RO+ cells for memory CD4+ T cells. The protocol was immunoSEQ multiplex PCR, while the TCRdb copy is restricted to in-frame clones and leaves out a portion. The data show some 49,000 clones, approximately 78% seen once. The CDR3 totals 17 residues. CDR1 is GTSNPN, CDR2 SVGIG, per germline (reference sequence). With V trimmed by 3 bases and J by 4 bases, 10 bases remained unmatched. Material: memory CD4+ T cells from blood. The genes are TRBV30 and TRBJ2-1; 12 bases are shared with TRBD2. The receptor was derived from an adult in good health and CMV-seronegative. Here the CDR3 DNA reads TGTGCCTGGAGGTCCGGGCTAGCGGGGGGGCCTTACAATGAGCAGTTCTTC. It translates to CAWRSGLAGGPYNEQFF. Filled out from reference TRBV30 and TRBJ2-1, the complete variable domain reads SQTIHQWPATLVQPVGSPLSLECTVEGTSNPNLYWYRQAAGRGLQLLFYSVGIGQISSEVPQNLSASRPQDRQFILSSKKLLLSDSGFYLCAWRSGLAGGPYNEQFFGPGTRLTVL.